This T cell receptor (beta chain) was captured in a study of cytomegalovirus exposure and HLA in healthy donors. On the study more broadly: Membership in the Caucasian-associated ancestry cluster was found for around 81% of around 380 genotyped donors. Overall study results and limits: Using the classifier, cytomegalovirus status was reportedly diagnosed with high specificity and sensitivity. Listed as cytomegalovirus-associated were about 160 TCR beta chains. Data from an earlier analysis indicated that most TCR beta V segments were productive either about 90% or about 30% of the time.

The PCR used 60 Vbeta and 13 Jbeta primers. Generated by immunoSEQ multiplex PCR, the TCRdb table keeps only in-frame clones and is missing some. The top ten clones hold around 3.5% of a sample with around 91,000 clones, roughly three fifths of them seen once. To note about this clone: Its antigen is as yet unknown.

CDR3 length equals 15 residues. The germline V gene has CDR1 SNHLY and CDR2 FYNNEI. The V end was cut by 2 bases, the J end by 0 bases, with 10 bases between. This chain joins TRBV2 and TRBJ1-2; D is ambiguous. This sequence originates from a man aged 60 to 69 in good health and CMV-seronegative. Sequences were obtained from PBMCs. The CDR3 region is CASSEFTTTNYGYTF. In DNA form, the CDR3 reads TGTGCCAGCAGTGAATTTACAACGACTAACTATGGCTACACCTTC.